This TCR beta chain was sequenced for a study of T cells expressing NK-cell markers (dated by TCRdb to 2019 to 2021). For the study in its entirety: TCR beta-chain repertoires were profiled in sorted CD3+CD56+NKG2C+, CD3+CD56+NKG2C- and CD3+CD56-NKG2C+ T-cell subsets from several donors. Among the eight sequenced donors, only one was HCMV-seronegative, while the other seven were HCMV-seropositive. All eight donors whose samples were sequenced were randomly selected healthy volunteers, three of them men and five women. The libraries were sequenced on Illumina HiSeq 2000/2500, MiSeq or NextSeq, producing 2 x 150 bp reads.

As concerns this clonotype: The antigen it binds to is not known.

HCMV-specific IgG was detected in serum with a commercial ELISA kit to determine HCMV serostatus. Peripheral blood mononuclear cells were isolated from blood by Ficoll density gradient centrifugation. TCRdb names Illumina HiSeq 2000 as the instrument used. The TCR beta cDNA libraries were made using 5'RACE template switching, a step that added both a universal primer site and unique molecular identifiers. cDNA synthesis was primed from the TCR beta constant segment and was followed by two successive PCR amplification steps. The original pipeline was this. MIGEC handled demultiplexing of the reads and grouping by UMI, while MiTCR was used to assemble and quantify clonotypes. To exclude erroneous sequences, only TCR cDNA sequences supported by at least two reads were retained. The tcR package was used for downstream repertoire analysis, with clonotypes matched between fractions based on CDR3 nucleotide sequence plus V segment. VDJmatch was used to annotate antigen specificity against VDJdb, with one amino acid substitution allowed in CDR3. After the reads were reprocessed by TCRdb, one entry was made per CDR3 protein sequence, with no DNA. Clone size and V and J calls follow TCRdb, not the original study. The table for this sample shows a few hundred thousand distinct CDR3 sequences. More than 1.4% of the sample rests with the top ten.

Overall study results and their limits: In roughly 6 donors, the dominant CD3+CD56+NKG2C+ clonotypes were among the top 10 CD8+ clonotypes and accounted for 1.0-7.0% of CD8+ T cells. Whether the expanded NKG2C-expressing T cell clones were specific for HCMV antigens was left unclear. Those dominant clonotypes were again the most abundant among CD3+CD56-NKG2C+ cells in four donors, at roughly 25-60.1%.

From the cysteine through the phenylalanine, the CDR3 covers 15 amino acids. No DNA is listed. Sequences DFQATT (CDR1) and SNEGSKA (CDR2) are obtained from the germline V gene (reference sequence). The clonotype originates from a woman aged 50 to 60 in good health. Donor details come from another sample of the same person, matched by shared clones. This receptor chain uses TRBV20-1 and TRBJ1-5; TCRdb's assignment of TRBD1 cannot be checked, as there is no DNA. Sequenced material: blood T cells: a sorted CD56 or NKG2C T cell subset, CD4+ or CD8+ T cells, or bulk PBMC T cells (not recorded which). The CDR3 protein: CSATPKAAGNQPQHF.